Shown below are 16 T cell receptor beta chains from a single sample sequenced in a study of PD-1 blockade in classical Hodgkin lymphoma. In every patient, relapse followed autologous stem cell transplantation, while exposure to brentuximab vedotin differed. Using immunoSEQ multiplex PCR, the repertoire was profiled, and TCRdb retains in-frame clones only, with some absent. In the table there are about 21,000 clones, about 63% of which are singletons. The sequences come from peripheral blood mononuclear cells (PBMCs), collected at baseline. These receptors originate from a human donor with classical Hodgkin lymphoma.

This clone was detected only a few times. The chain is built from TRBV28 and TRBJ1-2; the D gene is possibly TRBD1 (6 bases). V lost 4 bases to trimming and J lost 8 bases, with 8 bases between them. There are 11 residues in the CDR3. Germline V lookup: CDR1 MDHEN, CDR2 SYDVKM. The CDR3 loop is CASSYREGYTF. CDR3 bases: TGTGCCAGCAGTTACAGGGAAGGCTACACCTTC.

By share, this clone ranks as medium-sized (0.01 to 0.1%). As DNA, the CDR3 is TGTGCCAGCAATTCCCTAGCGGGGGGGCCCGACGAGCAGTACTTC. Its protein product is CASNSLAGGPDEQYF. The V call is TRBV28, the J call TRBJ2-7; 12 positions agree with TRBD2. The CDR3 has 15 residues. The V gene end was trimmed by 7 bases and the J gene end by 5 bases; junction bases not matched to a gene: 9. Looked up from germline, CDR1 is MDHEN and CDR2 is SYDVKM.

J is TRBJ1-1 and V is TRBV11-2; 9 bases match TRBD1. CDR3 length: 15 amino acids. Unmatched junction bases numbered 5, after V lost 4 bases and J lost 2 bases. CDR1 is SGHAT, CDR2 FQNNGV, per germline. The CDR3 region has the DNA TGTGCCAGCAGCTCTCCGGGACAGGGCAACACTGAAGCTTTCTTT. It yields the protein CASSSPGQGNTEAFF. Looking up the rest from reference TRBV11-2 and TRBJ1-1 gives the full variable domain: EAGVAQSPRYKIIEKRQSVAFWCNPISGHATLYWYQQILGQGPKLLIQFQNNGVVDDSQLPKDRFSAERLKGVDSTLKIQPAKLEDSAVYLCASSSPGQGNTEAFFGQGTRLTVV.

This clone was found once. The chain carries TRBV9 and TRBJ2-7; no definite D call. Germline assignment: CDR1 SGDLS and CDR2 YYNGEE. The CDR3 runs 14 residues. The V and J ends lost 0 bases and 4 bases respectively, with 11 bases between them. The CDR3: CASSVEDGPYEQYF. Written as DNA, the CDR3 is TGTGCCAGCAGCGTAGAGGACGGCCCTTACGAGCAGTACTTC.

This clone came up a few times. The V gene is TRBV30, the J gene TRBJ1-1; D is perhaps TRBD1 (5 bases). V lost 0 bases and J 0 bases, leaving 14 bases between the germline ends. The CDR3 consists of 16 residues. Germline lookup yields CDR1 GTSNPN and CDR2 SVGIG (reference sequence). In DNA, the CDR3 is TGTGCCTGGAGTGTACAGCAGGGACCCATGAACACTGAAGCTTTCTTT. It codes for CAWSVQQGPMNTEAFF.

The V gene is TRBV6-1, the J gene TRBJ2-7, with D unresolved. Trimming shortened V by 5 bases and J by 1 base, and 6 bases separated the two germline ends. CDR1 is MNHNS, CDR2 SASEGT, per germline. The CDR3 loop spans 12 amino acids. Here the CDR3 reads CASSYTSYEQYF. The CDR3 DNA is TGTGCCAGCAGTTATACATCCTACGAGCAGTACTTC.

V and J are TRBV7-6 and TRBJ1-4; TRBD1 matches at 10 bases. From germline, CDR1 is SGHVS and CDR2 FNYEAQ. CDR3 size: 16 residues. Trimming at V came to 2 bases and at J to 7 bases, leaving 7 bases not matched to a gene. CDR3 region: CASSLRSRDRGEKLFF. The CDR3 DNA is TGTGCCAGCAGCTTACGGTCCCGGGACAGGGGTGAAAAACTGTTTTTT.

This clone was detected only a few times. The chain carries TRBV28 and TRBJ1-4, with 12 bases fitting TRBD1. The CDR3 loop spans 15 amino acids. Germline V lookup: CDR1 MDHEN, CDR2 SYDVKM. The ends lost 5 bases at V and 8 bases at J; junction bases unmatched: 6. CDR3 amino acids: CASSLPGQGAEKLFF. The DNA of the CDR3 is TGTGCCAGCAGTCTTCCGGGACAGGGGGCAGAAAAACTGTTTTTT. The full variable domain, in which reference TRBV28 and TRBJ1-4 provide the parts outside the CDR3, is DVKVTQSSRYLVKRTGEKVFLECVQDMDHENMFWYRQDPGLGLRLIYFSYDVKMKEKGDIPEGYSVSREKKERFSLILESASTNQTSMYLCASSLPGQGAEKLFFGSGTQLSVL.

V and J are TRBV6-5 and TRBJ1-1; maybe TRBD1 (5 bases). The V end was cut by 6 bases, the J end by 4 bases, with 15 bases between. The CDR3 has 14 residues. Germline assignment: CDR1 MNHEY and CDR2 SVGAGI. CDR3 in DNA: TGTGCCAGCAGCTTGGGACGGGGAAGCACTGAAGCTTTCTTT. It is translated as CASSLGRGSTEAFF.

The chain carries TRBV28 and TRBJ2-7, with 7 bases identical to TRBD2. The germline V gene has CDR1 MDHEN and CDR2 SYDVKM. V gave up 2 bases and J gave up 0 bases; unmatched junction bases: 4. The CDR3 is made up of 15 amino acids. This CDR3 is CASSLASGFSYEQYF. CDR3 nucleotide sequence: TGTGCCAGCAGTTTAGCTAGCGGCTTCTCCTACGAGCAGTACTTC.

As for this clone: Additional DNA sequences in this sample encode the identical CDR3. This sequence joins TRBV4-1 and TRBJ1-2; TRBD1 matches 7 bases. CDR1 and CDR2 (germline): MGHRA, YSYEKL. CDR3 length: 14 amino acids. J was trimmed by 2 bases and V by 4 bases; bases with no gene match: 4. The CDR3 loop reads CASSRTGVNYGYTF. The CDR3 DNA is TGCGCCAGCAGCCGAACAGGGGTGAACTATGGCTACACCTTC.

This clone is labeled as medium-sized (0.01 to 0.1%). This chain links TRBV5-6 with TRBJ2-7; D gene unclear. Germline CDR1 is SGHDT and CDR2 is YYEEEE. V lost 4 bases and J 2 bases, leaving 16 bases between the germline ends. CDR3 length: 15 residues. DNA of the CDR3: TGTGCCAGCAGCCCGACGTGGACGTTGCCCTACGAGCAGTACTTC. It specifies CASSPTWTLPYEQYF.

The V gene is TRBV6-5, the J gene TRBJ1-1, with D possibly TRBD1 on 6 matching bases. This CDR3 region has 15 residues. The V gene's germline CDR1 is MNHEY and CDR2 SVGAGI. The V gene lost 0 bases and the J gene lost 3 bases, with 11 bases spanning the gap. CDR3 DNA: TGTGCCAGCAGTTACTCACAGGGAGGGGACACTGAAGCTTTCTTT. Its protein product is CASSYSQGGDTEAFF.

This clone was detected only a few times. The V call is TRBV15, the J call TRBJ1-5; 9 bases agree with TRBD1. Germline-derived CDR1 and CDR2 are LNHNV and YYDKDF (reference sequence). CDR3 length: 16 residues. The junction had 4 bases not matched to a gene; V was cut back by 0 bases and J by 4 bases. The DNA for the CDR3 is TGTGCCACCAGCAGAGATCTGGGACAGGGTAATCAGCCCCAGCATTTT. As protein: CATSRDLGQGNQPQHF.

The J gene is TRBJ2-5, the V gene TRBV9; 9 bases line up with TRBD2. Germline CDR1 and CDR2: SGDLS and YYNGEE. The CDR3 spans 15 residues. Trimming removed 1 base from V and 6 bases from J; junction bases left unmatched: 7. CDR3 DNA: TGTGCCAGCAGCGTATCCGCTAGCGGGGAACAGACCCAGTACTTC. Translation: CASSVSASGEQTQYF.

V gene TRBV19 combines with J gene TRBJ2-6; D gene uncertain. Germline V gene sequence: CDR1 LNHDA, CDR2 SQIVND (reference sequence). V was clipped by 6 bases and J by 2 bases, with 8 bases between them. The CDR3 runs to 14 residues. The chain's CDR3 is CASRDGAGANVLTF. Here the CDR3 DNA reads TGTGCCAGTAGAGATGGAGCTGGGGCCAACGTCCTGACTTTC.